The 15 T cell receptor beta chains given below trace back to one sample, sequenced in a study of blood T cell repertoires in COVID-19. The assay was immunoSEQ multiplex PCR, and TCRdb's table has in-frame clones only and misses some. The sample gives 100,000 to 150,000 clones, 80% to 85% of which show up once; 3.8% is in the top ten. The sequenced sample was peripheral blood. The receptors stem from a woman between 45 and 60 years old with acute or convalescent COVID-19.

The chain joins TRBV5-4 to TRBJ2-1; D not resolved. Germline lookup yields CDR1 SGHNT and CDR2 YYREEE (reference sequence). V lost 4 bases, J lost 9 bases, and 8 bases lay in between. The CDR3 totals 11 residues. The CDR3 region has the DNA TGTGCCAGCAGCGTTCAGTCTGAGCAGTTCTTC. The encoded protein is CASSVQSEQFF.

There are a few counts of this clone. The chain couples TRBV7-2 to TRBJ2-1, with 7 positions matching TRBD1. With V trimmed by 5 bases and J by 2 bases, 3 bases remained unmatched. CDR1 SGHTA and CDR2 FQGNSA come from the germline V gene. This CDR3 region has 14 residues. The CDR3 loop reads CASSAGTAYNEQFF. In DNA form, the CDR3 reads TGTGCCAGCAGCGCCGGGACAGCCTACAATGAGCAGTTCTTC.

This clone was recorded once. The chain recombines TRBV29-1 with TRBJ2-5; D uncertain. Germline lookup yields CDR1 SQVTM and CDR2 ANQGSEA. Between the trimmed V and J ends, which lost 7 bases and 3 bases, there was a span of 9 bases. This CDR3 is built from 11 residues. CDR3 residues: CSGGWEETQYF. The CDR3 region has the DNA TGCAGCGGAGGTTGGGAAGAGACCCAGTACTTC.

CDR3 protein: CASSLVRGKLFF. The CDR3 nucleotides read TGTGCCAGCAGCTTAGTGCGGGGGAAACTGTTTTTT. The V call is TRBV7-2, the J call TRBJ1-4, with D perhaps matching TRBD1 (5 bases). Germline V CDR1 and CDR2: SGHTA, FQGNSA. The V end was cut by 1 base, the J end by 11 bases, with 8 bases between. The CDR3 totals 12 residues.

The chain employs TRBV7-8 and TRBJ1-4; perhaps TRBD1 as D (5 bases). CDR1 SGHVS and CDR2 FQNEAQ come from the germline V gene. The CDR3 loop spans 14 amino acids. The V end lost 3 bases, the J end lost 8 bases, and 13 bases lay between the germline ends. As DNA, the CDR3 is TGTGCCAGCAGCTTTTCGACCGGGGGGGAAAAACTGTTTTTT. Encoded protein: CASSFSTGGEKLFF. Filled out from reference TRBV7-8 and TRBJ1-4, the complete variable domain reads GAGVSQSPRYKVAKRGQDVALRCDPISGHVSLFWYQQALGQGPEFLTYFQNEAQLDKSGLPSDRFFAERPEGSVSTLKIQRTQQEDSAVYLCASSFSTGGEKLFFGSGTQLSVL.

The rearrangement joins TRBV9 to TRBJ2-3; the match to TRBD1 covers 10 bases. This CDR3 is built from 17 residues. V dropped 6 bases and J dropped 3; count of bases not matched to a gene: 13. Germline-derived CDR1 and CDR2 are SGDLS and YYNGEE. CDR3 bases: TGTGCCAGCACCGGAAACGAGGGGACAGGGGAAACAGATACGCAGTATTTT. This translates into CASTGNEGTGETDTQYF.

The chain has TRBV19 and TRBJ1-2; possible D gene TRBD1, 6 bases. In germline, CDR1 is LNHDA, CDR2 SQIVND (reference sequence). This CDR3 has 12 residues. Trimming took 8 bases from V and 7 from J, leaving 14 bases between them. CDR3 region: CASQGSLVGYTF. The CDR3 nucleotides are TGTGCCAGTCAGGGGTCTCTAGTTGGCTACACCTTC.

This clone was detected a few times. CDR3 DNA: TGTGCCATCAGTGAGTCTGGGACAGGGGCGCATGGTGAGACTGAAGCTTTCTTT. Translating it yields CAISESGTGAHGETEAFF. This sequence joins TRBV10-3 and TRBJ1-1, with 10 bases aligning to TRBD1. The CDR3 length is 18 residues. Per germline, CDR1 ENHRY and CDR2 SYGVKD. The V gene end was trimmed by 0 bases and the J gene end by 5 bases; junction bases not matched to a gene: 12.

The J gene is TRBJ1-1, the V gene TRBV2; 12 positions match TRBD1. The CDR3 is 14 amino acids. Germline-derived CDR1 and CDR2 are SNHLY and FYNNEI. V was pared by 6 bases and J by 4 bases, with 3 bases of the junction left unmatched. The CDR3 loop reads CASRGQGAITEAFF. The CDR3 coding sequence is TGTGCCAGCAGGGGACAGGGGGCCATCACTGAAGCTTTCTTT.

V gene TRBV7-9 combines with J gene TRBJ2-1; 7 bases are a match to TRBD2. Germline CDR1 and CDR2: SEHNR and FQNEAQ (reference sequence). This CDR3 has 15 amino acids. V shed 7 bases and J 4 bases; nucleotides not matched to a gene: 10. This chain's CDR3 is CASILMQGGYNEQFF. In DNA form, the CDR3 reads TGTGCCAGCATCCTCATGCAGGGAGGGTACAATGAGCAGTTCTTC.

The J gene is TRBJ1-2, the V gene TRBV5-4, with D possibly being TRBD1 (6 bases). The CDR3 length is 13 residues. The V end lost 4 bases, the J end lost 8 bases, and 15 bases lay between the germline ends. Germline V CDR1 and CDR2: SGHNT, YYREEE (reference sequence). CDR3 in amino acids: CASSRQGIGGYTF. CDR3 nucleotide sequence: TGTGCCAGCAGCCGGCAGGGGATTGGGGGCTACACCTTC.

The V call is TRBV7-9, the J call TRBJ1-2, with 9 positions matching TRBD1. Germline V gene data show CDR1 as SEHNR and CDR2 as FQNEAQ (reference sequence). The trim removed 4 bases at V and 6 bases at J, leaving 3 bases unmatched. This CDR3 has 13 residues. The CDR3 protein is CASSSRQGDGYTF. The CDR3, as DNA: TGTGCCAGCAGCTCTCGACAGGGGGATGGCTACACCTTC.

The rearrangement uses TRBV27 and TRBJ1-2, with 11 bases aligning to TRBD1. V gave up 4 bases and J gave up 8 bases; unmatched junction bases: 9. Germline CDR1 reads MNHEY; CDR2 reads SMNVEV (reference sequence). This CDR3 comprises 15 residues. CDR3 coding DNA: TGTGCCAGCAGTTCCCACGGACAGGGGGCGACGGGCTACACCTTC. The encoded protein is CASSSHGQGATGYTF.

The V gene is TRBV19, the J gene TRBJ1-4; the D gene is possibly TRBD1 (6 bases). V dropped 3 bases and J dropped 2 bases, with 13 bases sitting between them. Germline lookup yields CDR1 LNHDA and CDR2 SQIVND (reference sequence). The CDR3 sequence is 16 residues long. The CDR3 region has the DNA TGTGCCAGTAGTATGGCTTACAGGGTGACTAATGAAAAACTGTTTTTT. Translating it yields CASSMAYRVTNEKLFF.

The V gene is TRBV7-3, the J gene TRBJ1-2; 9 bases map to TRBD1. The V gene end was trimmed by 0 bases and the J gene end by 7 bases; junction bases not matched to a gene: 6. Germline CDR1 is SGHTA and CDR2 is FQGTGA. This CDR3 comprises 15 residues. The CDR3 reads CASSLTGTGLSGYTF. The CDR3 bases are TGTGCCAGCAGCTTAACTGGGACAGGGTTAAGTGGCTACACCTTC.